Presented here are 26 T cell receptor beta chains from one specimen sequenced in a study of CD8 T cells in Susac syndrome. RNA, at 0.5 to 1 ug, was reverse transcribed with random hexamers. TCRdb recomputed calls from the immunoSEQ multiplex PCR reads with MiXCR, one row per CDR3 protein. The table has roughly 120,000 distinct CDR3 sequences, around 95% seen once. Sequenced material: CD4+ T cells from PBMCs. These receptors came from a human donor in good health.

CDR3 residues: CASSLVQEAFF. In DNA form, the CDR3 reads TGTGCCAGCAGCTTGGTTCAGGAAGCTTTCTTT. The chain couples TRBV5-5 to TRBJ1-1, with unresolved D. V was cut by 0 bases and J by 8 bases, with 5 bases left in between. The CDR3 covers 11 residues. The germline V gene has CDR1 SGHKS and CDR2 YYEKEE (reference sequence).

The chain has TRBV4-1 and TRBJ2-2; no clear D. V lost 4 bases and J 7 bases, leaving 4 bases between the germline ends. The CDR3 is 11 residues long. Germline V gives CDR1 MGHRA, CDR2 YSYEKL. The CDR3 spells CASSLYGELFF. The CDR3 DNA is TGCGCCAGCAGCCTATACGGGGAGCTGTTTTTT.

V gene TRBV19 combines with J gene TRBJ2-7; D tentatively fits TRBD1 or TRBD2 (7 bases each). Deletions cut 7 bases from V and 6 bases from J, with 22 bases between. Looked up from germline, CDR1 is LNHDA and CDR2 is SQIVND (reference sequence). The length of the CDR3 is 15 residues. CDR3 region: CASTPGGRQGSEQYF. The DNA for the CDR3 is TGTGCCAGTACCCCGGGGGGCCGACAGGGAAGCGAGCAGTACTTC.

The rearrangement joins TRBV6-2 or TRBV6-3 to TRBJ2-2; perhaps TRBD2 as D (5 bases). Trimming took off 7 bases at V and 4 bases at J, with 19 bases between the two ends. Germline V lookup: CDR1 MNHEY, CDR2 SVGEGT. This CDR3 has 16 residues. The CDR3: CASNPRSLAVTGELFF. The CDR3 nucleotides are TGTGCCAGCAACCCTAGGAGCCTAGCCGTCACCGGGGAGCTGTTTTTT.

The rearrangement uses TRBV3-1 and TRBJ2-4, with TRBD1 matching over 11 bases. J was trimmed by 8 bases and V by 3 bases; bases with no gene match: 3. Germline values: CDR1 LGHDT, CDR2 YNNKEL (reference sequence). The CDR3 sequence is 14 residues long. The CDR3: CASSQRTGGDIQYF. Here the CDR3 DNA reads TGTGCCAGCAGCCAGAGGACAGGGGGCGACATTCAGTACTTC. Variable domain in full (rest from reference TRBV3-1 and TRBJ2-4): DTAVSQTPKYLVTQMGNDKSIKCEQNLGHDTMYWYKQDSKKFLKIMFSYNNKELIINETVPNRFSPKSPDKAHLNLHINSLELGDSAVYFCASSQRTGGDIQYFGAGTRLSVL.

The rearrangement uses TRBV7-9 and TRBJ1-1; tentative D call: TRBD1 (5 bases). Trimming cost V 3 bases and J 0 bases, with 8 bases left between them. This CDR3 has 14 residues. Germline V lookup: CDR1 SEHNR, CDR2 FQNEAQ (reference sequence). DNA for the CDR3: TGTGCCAGCAGCTTGGCAGGGTTGAACACTGAAGCTTTCTTT. Its protein is CASSLAGLNTEAFF.

The chain has TRBV18 and TRBJ1-1, with 11 bases lining up with TRBD1. This CDR3 spans 15 amino acids. Germline V gives CDR1 KGHSH, CDR2 LQKENI. Trimming took 2 bases from V and 5 from J; bases not matched to a gene: 4. The DNA for the CDR3 is TGTGCCAGCTCACCAAACGGACAGGGGGCTACTGAAGCTTTCTTT. Translation gives CASSPNGQGATEAFF.

The rearrangement links TRBV6-6 to TRBJ2-1; TRBD1 is a possible D gene (6 bases). V shed 6 bases and J shed 8 bases, with 14 bases lying between them. The CDR3 has 13 amino acids. CDR1 is MNHNY and CDR2 is SVGAGI in the germline V gene (reference sequence). CDR3 region: CASRQPGVDEQFF. The DNA of the CDR3 is TGTGCCAGCAGACAACCAGGGGTGGATGAGCAGTTCTTC.

The gene calls are TRBV2 and TRBJ1-5; the D is unclear. V gave up 4 bases and J gave up 6 bases, with 7 bases separating them. The length of the CDR3 is 12 residues. Germline values: CDR1 SNHLY, CDR2 FYNNEI. For the CDR3, the DNA is TGTGCCAGCAGTGTTCACGGTCAGCCCCAGCATTTT. Translating gives CASSVHGQPQHF.

V gene TRBV30 combines with J gene TRBJ1-3; no firm D call. The V and J ends lost 2 bases and 2 bases respectively, with 7 bases between them. CDR1 and CDR2 from the germline V gene are GTSNPN and SVGIG (reference sequence). The CDR3 is 13 amino acids. The CDR3 region is CAWSLGTGNTIYF. The CDR3 DNA sequence: TGTGCCTGGAGTTTGGGGACTGGAAACACCATATATTTT. The whole variable domain, remainder taken from reference TRBV30 and TRBJ1-3, is SQTIHQWPATLVQPVGSPLSLECTVEGTSNPNLYWYRQAAGRGLQLLFYSVGIGQISSEVPQNLSASRPQDRQFILSSKKLLLSDSGFYLCAWSLGTGNTIYFGEGSWLTVV.

The genes are TRBV15 and TRBJ2-7; 10 bases agree with TRBD2. The V and J ends lost 3 bases and 4 bases, in that order; junction bases with no gene match: 9. Germline V gives CDR1 LNHNV, CDR2 YYDKDF (reference sequence). The CDR3 sequence is 16 residues long. The CDR3 DNA is TGTGCCACCAGCAGCAGCGGGGGGGCCAATTTTTACGAGCAGTACTTC. It specifies CATSSSGGANFYEQYF.

CDR3 protein: CASTRQGLRGANVLTF. CDR3 bases: TGTGCCAGCACCCGACAGGGGCTAAGGGGGGCCAACGTCCTGACTTTC. The rearrangement links TRBV6-1 to TRBJ2-6; the match to TRBD1 covers 8 bases. The V and J ends lost 7 bases and 4 bases, in that order; junction bases with no gene match: 9. The V gene's germline CDR1 is MNHNS and CDR2 SASEGT. This CDR3 spans 16 amino acids.

The chain recombines TRBV5-1 with TRBJ2-7, with 7 positions matching TRBD2. Germline V CDR1 and CDR2: SGHRS, YFSETQ. Trimming took 4 bases from V and 0 from J; bases not matched to a gene: 7. This CDR3 has 15 residues. The CDR3 DNA reads TGCGCCAGCAGCCAAAGACTAGCCGGCTCCTACGAGCAGTACTTC. Protein: CASSQRLAGSYEQYF.

The chain links TRBV7-6 to TRBJ2-5; a possible D gene is TRBD2 (5 bases). CDR3 length: 15 residues. The V end lost 1 base, the J end lost 4 bases, and 13 bases lay between the germline ends. Germline lookup yields CDR1 SGHVS and CDR2 FNYEAQ. DNA for the CDR3: TGTGCCAGCAGCTTAGGGGCCAGCGGAGGAGAGACCCAGTACTTC. Translation gives CASSLGASGGETQYF.

J is TRBJ2-1 and V is TRBV9; D is possibly TRBD2 (6 bases). The CDR3 has 17 residues. Trimming shortened V by 0 bases and J by 8 bases, and 21 bases separated the two germline ends. CDR1 and CDR2 (germline): SGDLS, YYNGEE. The CDR3 DNA sequence: TGTGCCAGCAGCGTAGGTGGATATGGAGGGTTTGGCGATGAGCAGTTCTTC. Its translation is CASSVGGYGGFGDEQFF.

The chain carries TRBV7-2 and TRBJ2-1, with 9 nucleotides matching TRBD1. With 8 bases clipped from V and 5 bases from J, the junction kept 7 bases outside the gene matches. This CDR3 comprises 14 residues. Germline V gene lookup returns CDR1 SGHTA and CDR2 FQGNSA. CDR3: CASGRDRVHNEQFF. The CDR3 nucleotides read TGTGCCAGCGGCCGGGACAGGGTCCACAATGAGCAGTTCTTC.

CDR3 sequence: CASSQQAGGWGEALHF. DNA for the CDR3: TGTGCCAGCAGCCAACAGGCCGGGGGCTGGGGTGAGGCCCTCCACTTT. The V call is TRBV3-1, the J call TRBJ1-6; tentatively, D is TRBD1 (6 bases). In germline, CDR1 is LGHDT, CDR2 YNNKEL (reference sequence). The V end lost 2 bases, the J end lost 14 bases, and 22 bases lay between the germline ends. The CDR3 is made up of 16 amino acids.

This chain uses TRBV28 with TRBJ2-7; unclear D gene. The CDR3 runs to 12 residues. Germline CDR1 MDHEN, CDR2 SYDVKM. The V end was cut by 6 bases, the J end by 6 bases, with 12 bases between. The CDR3 DNA reads TGTGCCAGCAGCCGCCCGTCCCGCGAGCAGTACTTC. Its protein product is CASSRPSREQYF.

The chain uses TRBV5-1 and TRBJ2-2; possibly TRBD2 for D (6 bases). Germline V gene data show CDR1 as SGHRS and CDR2 as YFSETQ. Trimming took off 0 bases at V and 2 bases at J, with 11 bases between the two ends. This CDR3 has 16 amino acids. CDR3 coding DNA: TGCGCCAGCAGCTTGGGGGGGACTCCTAACACCGGGGAGCTGTTTTTT. Translated, it gives CASSLGGTPNTGELFF.

The rearrangement uses TRBV20-1 and TRBJ2-7, with a weak D call TRBD2 (6 bases). V dropped 6 bases and J dropped 5 bases, with 17 bases sitting between them. The CDR3 has 13 amino acids. Germline CDR1 reads DFQATT; CDR2 reads SNEGSKA (reference sequence). Written as DNA, the CDR3 is TGCAGTGCACCGAGGATAGGGGAGGACGAGCAGTACTTC. Amino acid sequence: CSAPRIGEDEQYF.

The V gene is TRBV7-6, the J gene TRBJ2-5; 9 positions match TRBD1. The germline V gene encodes CDR1 SGHVS and CDR2 FNYEAQ. The J segment lost 5 bases and the V segment lost 5 bases, leaving 12 bases of the junction unmatched. The CDR3 runs to 16 residues. CDR3: CASSIPYRGRKETQYF. CDR3 in DNA: TGTGCCAGCAGCATCCCCTACAGGGGGCGGAAGGAGACCCAGTACTTC.

This clonotype was observed a handful of times. The rearrangement uses TRBV3-1 and TRBJ1-5; 8 bases match TRBD1. This CDR3 contains 15 residues. Losses at the gene ends were 3 bases for V and 2 bases for J; bases not matched to a gene: 3. Germline CDR1 reads LGHDT; CDR2 reads YNNKEL (reference sequence). DNA for the CDR3: TGTGCCAGCAGCCAGACAGGGGCCGGCAATCAGCCCCAGCATTTT. Protein sequence: CASSQTGAGNQPQHF.

The chain has TRBV12-3 or TRBV12-4 and TRBJ2-1; 7 bases map to TRBD2. Trimming at V came to 7 bases and at J to 9 bases, leaving 18 bases not matched to a gene. The CDR3 covers 16 residues. The CDR3 sequence is CASTEETPGGSAEQFF. The CDR3 nucleotides read TGTGCCAGCACCGAGGAAACCCCCGGGGGGAGCGCTGAGCAGTTCTTC.

This clonotype was recorded once. The CDR3 DNA reads TGCAGCGTCCAGGCTTCTGGAAACACCATATATTTT. It specifies CSVQASGNTIYF. The chain couples TRBV29-1 to TRBJ1-3; no reliable D call. This CDR3 has 12 amino acids. Between the trimmed V and J ends, which lost 6 bases and 1 base, there was a span of 7 bases. Germline loops: CDR1 SQVTM, CDR2 ANQGSEA.

This sequence joins TRBV6-5 and TRBJ2-7; 11 bases are a match to TRBD2. This CDR3 region has 15 residues. Trimming at V came to 4 bases and at J to 7 bases, leaving 9 bases not matched to a gene. The germline V gene has CDR1 MNHEY and CDR2 SVGAGI. The CDR3, as DNA: TGTGCCAGCAGTTCCCATAGCGGGAGGGCCTGGGAGCAGTACTTC. It encodes CASSSHSGRAWEQYF.

The J gene is TRBJ2-7, the V gene TRBV6-5; tentative D call: TRBD2 (6 bases). The CDR3 sequence is 17 residues long. The ends were cut back, 0 bases at V and 2 bases at J, with 17 bases in the middle. Germline CDR1 and CDR2: MNHEY and SVGAGI. The CDR3 region has the DNA TGTGCCAGCAGTTACTCATCCCAGACGGGCGGGGCCTACGAGCAGTACTTC. Translation: CASSYSSQTGGAYEQYF.